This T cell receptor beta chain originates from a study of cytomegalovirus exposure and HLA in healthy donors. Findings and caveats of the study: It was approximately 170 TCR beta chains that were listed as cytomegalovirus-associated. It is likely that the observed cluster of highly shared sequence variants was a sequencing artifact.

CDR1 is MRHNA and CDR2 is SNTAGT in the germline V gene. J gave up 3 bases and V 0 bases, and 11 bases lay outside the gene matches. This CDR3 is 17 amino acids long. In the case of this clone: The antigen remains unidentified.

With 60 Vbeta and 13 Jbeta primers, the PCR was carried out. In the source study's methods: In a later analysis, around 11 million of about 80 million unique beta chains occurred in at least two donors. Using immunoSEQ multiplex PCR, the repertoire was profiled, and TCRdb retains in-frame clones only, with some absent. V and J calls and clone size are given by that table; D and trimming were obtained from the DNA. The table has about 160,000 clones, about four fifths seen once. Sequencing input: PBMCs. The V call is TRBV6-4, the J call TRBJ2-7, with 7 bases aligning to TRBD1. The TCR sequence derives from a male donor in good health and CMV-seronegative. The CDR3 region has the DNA TGTGCCAGCAGTGACTCGAAAGGCAGGGGGAAATGCTACGAGCAGTACTTC. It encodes CASSDSKGRGKCYEQYF.